The present T cell receptor beta chain was sequenced within a study of OX40 agonist ivuxolimab in advanced cancers. General study points: A proportion of nonresponders additionally exhibited low normalized T-cell clonal expansion.

Here immunoSEQ multiplex PCR was the method, and the copy in TCRdb shows in-frame clones only, minus some. The sample contains 45,000 to 55,000 clones, 81% of which appear only once. Concerning this clone: As yet, its antigen is unknown.

The material was CD4+ or CD8+ T cells sorted from blood, obtained in a trial of the OX40 agonist ivuxolimab. The source of this sequence is an adult with an advanced solid tumor such as melanoma, head and neck, liver or kidney cancer.

In DNA form, the CDR3 reads TGTGCCAGCAGCTCGGGACCTCTTAACTATGGCTACACCTTC. The encoded protein is CASSSGPLNYGYTF. The chain recombines TRBV7-1 with TRBJ1-2; D is perhaps TRBD1 (5 bases). TRBV7-1 is filed as an ORF, its function uncertain. Trimming took off 3 bases at V and 1 base at J, with 9 bases between the two ends. There are 14 residues in the CDR3.